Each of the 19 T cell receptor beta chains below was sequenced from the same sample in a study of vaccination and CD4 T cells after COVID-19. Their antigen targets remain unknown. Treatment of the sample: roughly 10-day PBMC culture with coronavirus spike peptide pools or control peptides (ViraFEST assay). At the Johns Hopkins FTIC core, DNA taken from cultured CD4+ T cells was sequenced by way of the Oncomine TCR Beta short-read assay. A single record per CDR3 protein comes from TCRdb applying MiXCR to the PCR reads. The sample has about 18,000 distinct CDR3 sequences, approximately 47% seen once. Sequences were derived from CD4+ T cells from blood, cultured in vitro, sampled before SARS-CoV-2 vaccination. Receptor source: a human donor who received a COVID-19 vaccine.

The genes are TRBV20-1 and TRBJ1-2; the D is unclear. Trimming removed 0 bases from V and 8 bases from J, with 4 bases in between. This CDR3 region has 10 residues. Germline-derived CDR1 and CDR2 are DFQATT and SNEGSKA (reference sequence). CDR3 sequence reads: CSARDRGYTF. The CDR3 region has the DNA TGCAGTGCTAGAGATAGGGGCTACACCTTC.

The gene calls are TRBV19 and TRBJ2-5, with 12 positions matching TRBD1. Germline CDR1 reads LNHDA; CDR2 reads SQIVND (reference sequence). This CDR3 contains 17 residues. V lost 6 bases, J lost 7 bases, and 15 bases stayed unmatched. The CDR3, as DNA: TGTGCCAGTAGCCTCAACCCGGGACAGGGGGCGCAGGCGACCCAGTACTTC. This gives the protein CASSLNPGQGAQATQYF.

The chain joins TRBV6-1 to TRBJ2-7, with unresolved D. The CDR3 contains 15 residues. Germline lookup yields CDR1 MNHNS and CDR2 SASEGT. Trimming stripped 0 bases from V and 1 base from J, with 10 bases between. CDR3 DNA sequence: TGTGCCAGCAGTGAAGCGCCAGGTACTTCCTACGAGCAGTACTTC. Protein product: CASSEAPGTSYEQYF.

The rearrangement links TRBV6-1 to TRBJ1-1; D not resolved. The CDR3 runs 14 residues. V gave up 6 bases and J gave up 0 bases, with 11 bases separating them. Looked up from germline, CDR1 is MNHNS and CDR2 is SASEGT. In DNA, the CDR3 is TGTGCCAGCAGCCTCCGGGCGCTGAACACTGAAGCTTTCTTT. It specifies CASSLRALNTEAFF.

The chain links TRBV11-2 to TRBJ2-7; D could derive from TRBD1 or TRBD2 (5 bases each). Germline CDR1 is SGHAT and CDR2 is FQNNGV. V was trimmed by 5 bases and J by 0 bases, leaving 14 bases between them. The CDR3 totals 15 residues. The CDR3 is CASSRTGTGSYEQYF. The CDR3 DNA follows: TGTGCCAGCAGCCGGACCGGGACGGGCTCCTACGAGCAGTACTTC.

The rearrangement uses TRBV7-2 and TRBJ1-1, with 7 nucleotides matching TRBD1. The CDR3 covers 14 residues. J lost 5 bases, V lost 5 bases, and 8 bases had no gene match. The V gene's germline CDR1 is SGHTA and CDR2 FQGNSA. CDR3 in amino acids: CASSRQGGGTEAFF. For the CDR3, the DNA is TGTGCCAGCAGCCGACAGGGTGGTGGAACTGAAGCTTTCTTT.

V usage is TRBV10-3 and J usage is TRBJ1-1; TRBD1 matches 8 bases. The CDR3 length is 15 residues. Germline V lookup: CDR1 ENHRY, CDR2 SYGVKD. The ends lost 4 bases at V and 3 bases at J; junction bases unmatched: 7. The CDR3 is CAISVQGASYTEAFF. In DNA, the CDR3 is TGTGCCATCAGTGTGCAGGGGGCTTCGTACACTGAAGCTTTCTTT.

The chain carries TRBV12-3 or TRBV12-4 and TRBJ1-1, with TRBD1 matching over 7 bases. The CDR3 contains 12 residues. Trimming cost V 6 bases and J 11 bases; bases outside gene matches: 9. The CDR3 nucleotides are TGTGCCAGCAGCCGGGACAGCACTTTTGCTTTCTTT. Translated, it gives CASSRDSTFAFF.

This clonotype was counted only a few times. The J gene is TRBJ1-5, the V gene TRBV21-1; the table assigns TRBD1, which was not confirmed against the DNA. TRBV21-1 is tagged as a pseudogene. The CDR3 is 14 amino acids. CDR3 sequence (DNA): TGTGCCAGCAGCTGGGTCAGGGACAATCAGCCCCAGCATTTT. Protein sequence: CASSWVRDNQPQHF.

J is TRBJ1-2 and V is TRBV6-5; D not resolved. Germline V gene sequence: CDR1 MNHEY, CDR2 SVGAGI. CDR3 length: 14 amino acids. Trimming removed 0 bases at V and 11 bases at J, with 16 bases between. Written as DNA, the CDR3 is TGTGCCAGCAGTTACTCTTCGGACGCCCCAGAATACACCTTC. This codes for CASSYSSDAPEYTF.

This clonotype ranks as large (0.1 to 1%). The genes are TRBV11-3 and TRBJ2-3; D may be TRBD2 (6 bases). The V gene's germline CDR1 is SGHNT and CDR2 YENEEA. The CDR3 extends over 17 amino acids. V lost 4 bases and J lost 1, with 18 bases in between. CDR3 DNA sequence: TGTGCCAGCAGCTCGGGACTCCACGTACTGGGCACAGATACGCAGTATTTT. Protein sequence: CASSSGLHVLGTDTQYF.

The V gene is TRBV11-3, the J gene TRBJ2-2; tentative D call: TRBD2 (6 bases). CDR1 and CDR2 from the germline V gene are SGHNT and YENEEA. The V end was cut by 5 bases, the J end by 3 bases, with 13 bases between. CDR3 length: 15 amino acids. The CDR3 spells CASSPGRGYTGELFF. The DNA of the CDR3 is TGTGCCAGCAGCCCAGGCCGGGGGTACACCGGGGAGCTGTTTTTT.

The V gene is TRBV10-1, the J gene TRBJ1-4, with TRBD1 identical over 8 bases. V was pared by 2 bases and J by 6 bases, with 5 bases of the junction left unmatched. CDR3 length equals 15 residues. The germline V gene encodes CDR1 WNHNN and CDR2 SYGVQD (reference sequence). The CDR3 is CASSETDRVDEKLFF. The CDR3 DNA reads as TGCGCCAGCAGTGAGACGGACAGGGTGGATGAAAAACTGTTTTTT.

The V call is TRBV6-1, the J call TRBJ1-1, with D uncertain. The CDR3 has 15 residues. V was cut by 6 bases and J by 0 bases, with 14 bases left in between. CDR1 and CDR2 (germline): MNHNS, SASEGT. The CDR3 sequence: CASRPTREMNTEAFF. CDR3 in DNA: TGTGCCAGCAGGCCCACCCGGGAAATGAACACTGAAGCTTTCTTT.

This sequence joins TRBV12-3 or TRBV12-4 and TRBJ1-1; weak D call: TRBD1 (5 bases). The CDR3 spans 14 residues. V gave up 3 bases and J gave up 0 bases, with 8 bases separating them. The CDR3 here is CASSLGGLNTEAFF. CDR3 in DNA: TGTGCCAGCAGTTTGGGGGGTTTGAACACTGAAGCTTTCTTT.

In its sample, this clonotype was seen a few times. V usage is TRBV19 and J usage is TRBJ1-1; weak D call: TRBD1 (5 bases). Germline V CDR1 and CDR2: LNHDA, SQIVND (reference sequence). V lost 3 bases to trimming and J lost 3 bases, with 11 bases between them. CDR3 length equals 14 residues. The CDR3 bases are TGTGCCAGTAGTATGGGGGGGGTGGACACTGAAGCTTTCTTT. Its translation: CASSMGGVDTEAFF. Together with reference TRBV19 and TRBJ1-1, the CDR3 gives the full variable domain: DGGITQSPKYLFRKEGQNVTLSCEQNLNHDAMYWYRQDPGQGLRLIYYSQIVNDFQKGDIAEGYSVSREKKESFPLTVTSAQKNPTAFYLCASSMGGVDTEAFFGQGTRLTVV.

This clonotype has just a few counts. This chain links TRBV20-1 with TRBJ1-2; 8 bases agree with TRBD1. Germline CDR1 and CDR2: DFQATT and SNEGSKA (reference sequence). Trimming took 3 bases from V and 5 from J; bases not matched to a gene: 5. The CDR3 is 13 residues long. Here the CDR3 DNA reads TGCAGTGCTAGGGACAGGGCCCTTTATGGCTACACCTTC. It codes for CSARDRALYGYTF.

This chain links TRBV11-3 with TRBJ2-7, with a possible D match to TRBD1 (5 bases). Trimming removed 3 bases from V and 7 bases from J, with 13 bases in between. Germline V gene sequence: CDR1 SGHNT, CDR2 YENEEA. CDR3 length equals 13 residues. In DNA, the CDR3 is TGTGCCAGCAGCTTGGGGCAGGGATTGGAGCAGTACTTC. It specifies CASSLGQGLEQYF.

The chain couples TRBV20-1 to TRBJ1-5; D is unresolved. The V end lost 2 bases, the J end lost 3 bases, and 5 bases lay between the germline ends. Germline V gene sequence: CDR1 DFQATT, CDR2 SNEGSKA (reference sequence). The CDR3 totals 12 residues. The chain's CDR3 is CSARQYNQPQHF. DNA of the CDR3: TGCAGTGCTAGACAGTACAATCAGCCCCAGCATTTT.